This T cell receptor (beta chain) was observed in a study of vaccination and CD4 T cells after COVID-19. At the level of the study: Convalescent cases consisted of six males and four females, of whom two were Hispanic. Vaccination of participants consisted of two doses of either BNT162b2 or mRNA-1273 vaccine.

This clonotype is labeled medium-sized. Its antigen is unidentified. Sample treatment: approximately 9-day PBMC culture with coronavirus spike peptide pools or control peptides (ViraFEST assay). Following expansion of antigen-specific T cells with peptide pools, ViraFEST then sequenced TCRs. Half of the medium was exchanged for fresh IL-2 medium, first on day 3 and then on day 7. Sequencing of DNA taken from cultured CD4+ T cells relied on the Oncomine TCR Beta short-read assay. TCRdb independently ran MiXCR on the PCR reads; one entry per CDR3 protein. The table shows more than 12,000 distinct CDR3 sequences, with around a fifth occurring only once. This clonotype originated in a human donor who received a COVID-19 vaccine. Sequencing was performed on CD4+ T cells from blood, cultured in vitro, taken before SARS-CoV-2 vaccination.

CDR3 coding DNA: TGTGCCAGCAGCTTAGAGCAGGGATTTCAGCCCCAGCATTTT. Translation: CASSLEQGFQPQHF. The chain has TRBV7-8 and TRBJ1-5, with D possibly matching TRBD1 (5 bases). The CDR3 has 14 residues. From germline, CDR1 is SGHVS and CDR2 FQNEAQ. Trimming shortened V by 1 base and J by 6 bases, and 10 bases separated the two germline ends.